This T cell receptor (beta chain) was profiled in a study of cytotoxic CD8 clonotypes in ibrutinib-treated CLL (dated by TCRdb to about 2021). Looking at the study overall: In this cohort, approximately 14 patients were treatment-naive and ten to twelve were relapsed/refractory, while around 18 had unmutated IGHV. The response samples were drawn at a median of approximately 12 months into treatment, with a range of about 6 to 36 months. Samples averaged 255,043 productive templates and some 96,000 productive rearrangements. Partial responses were observed in 24 patients and complete responses in 2; after a median follow-up of around 68 months, remission was maintained in 14 patients and progression was observed in roughly twelve. Every sample from remission and from progressive disease was obtained while the patients were still on ibrutinib. Cryopreserved peripheral blood mononuclear cells were collected before treatment, at response, and at either disease progression or sustained remission. Longitudinal samples were obtainable from about 30% of the 86 participants in the trial. Study-wide conclusions, independent of this receptor: At baseline, clonality was higher than in age-matched healthy donors and showed a strong correlation with circulating CD8+ T-cell counts. Sampling times were not matched between sustained-remission and progressing patients, and lymph node repertoires were not studied. At ibrutinib response clonality went up, during sustained remission it held steady, and at progression it dropped back toward baseline. Public clonotypes were rare and either contracted or stayed stable during treatment, and the rise in clonality at ibrutinib response reflected the expansion of private clonotypes.

With respect to this clone: What antigen it recognizes has not been identified. Base qualities are not at hand, and no much larger clone is one base apart.

A MiSeq instrument was used for deep resolution sequencing, which targeted depths ranging from 1 in 1 million up to 1 in 200,000 T cells, with coverage averaging 10x for each clonotype. The immunoSEQ hsTCRB Kit was used to generate TCR beta libraries. Per the authors' processing: The data were analyzed with ImmunoSEQ Analyzer and ImmunoSEQ Data Assistant, and V, D and J gene assignments followed IMGT definitions. Clonality, which ranges from 0 to 1, was calculated by subtracting the normalized Shannon entropy of productive rearrangement frequencies from one. Only overrepresented clonotypes making up at least 0.05% of each patient's repertoire were included in the public clonotype analysis. Some 12 age-matched healthy donor repertoires from immuneACCESS served as clonality controls. TCRdb stores this immuneACCESS table with in-frame sequences only. Part of the clones is absent; in the studies checked, under half of the shortfall reflects unresolved V genes, and no reason is known for the rest. The V and J calls and clone size come from that table; D and trimming were worked out from the DNA. The table for this sample lists over 100,000 clones; around 85% of them were counted only once. The ten largest make up around 2% of the sample.

The germline V gene (reference sequence) sets CDR1 to MNHNY and CDR2 to SVGAGI. Including the terminal cysteine and phenylalanine, the CDR3 comprises 14 residues. The sequence is cut down to CDR3 DNA, 42 bases in frame from base 1. V loses 5 bases, J loses 1 base, and the germline ends lie 11 bases apart. According to the study, the label for this sample's time point signals: less than 30 months on ibrutinib. For TCR beta library preparation, roughly 2 micrograms of genomic DNA were isolated from cryopreserved PBMCs. Longitudinal blood samples from CLL patients on ibrutinib monotherapy underwent high-throughput TCR beta sequencing. The patients took part in an open-label, single-center phase 2 trial of ibrutinib monotherapy.

In this chain, TRBV6-6 is recombined with TRBJ1-1; no D segment can be confidently identified. This TCR derives from a human donor with chronic lymphocytic leukemia. This specimen was PBMCs, taken after 24 months of ibrutinib treatment. The sequenced DNA is TGTGCCAGCAGTCGTATAACAGAGAACACTGAAGCTTTCTTT. The resulting protein is CASSRITENTEAFF.